The 27 T cell receptor beta chains below all came from one sample that was sequenced in a study of blood T cell repertoires in COVID-19. Profiling relied on immunoSEQ multiplex PCR, and the TCRdb table lists in-frame clones only, not all of them. The table has hundreds of thousands of clones, more than 80% seen once. Sequences were obtained from peripheral blood. These receptors all come from a woman in her twenties or thirties with COVID-19, enrolled during active disease.

The chain uses TRBV7-9 and TRBJ2-7, with 7 bases lining up with TRBD1. V trimming: 5 bases; J trimming: 6 bases; junction bases outside the gene matches: 7. CDR1 SEHNR and CDR2 FQNEAQ come from the germline V gene (reference sequence). CDR3 size: 13 residues. The CDR3 sequence: CASSATGASEQYF. DNA for the CDR3: TGTGCCAGCAGCGCTACAGGGGCCTCCGAGCAGTACTTC.

The CDR3 DNA sequence: TGCAGTGCTAGTCATCCTAGCGGGAGTCGGGTCGAGCAGTACTTC. Amino acids: CSASHPSGSRVEQYF. The chain recombines TRBV20-1 with TRBJ2-7; 10 bases line up with TRBD2. Germline assignment: CDR1 DFQATT and CDR2 SNEGSKA (reference sequence). The CDR3 sequence is 15 residues long. Losses at the gene ends were 3 bases for V and 6 bases for J; bases not matched to a gene: 11.

The chain combines TRBV4-3 with TRBJ2-4; TRBD1 agrees at 8 bases. This CDR3 comprises 15 residues. V gave up 1 base and J gave up 9 bases; unmatched junction bases: 8. Germline lookup yields CDR1 LGHNA and CDR2 YSLEER. The CDR3 reads CASSQARSTGAIQYF. CDR3 coding DNA: TGCGCCAGCAGCCAAGCTAGGTCGACAGGGGCCATTCAGTACTTC.

The chain links TRBV7-9 to TRBJ1-2; D gene uncertain. V was clipped by 5 bases and J by 3 bases, with 19 bases between them. The CDR3 is 16 amino acids. Germline CDR1 and CDR2: SEHNR and FQNEAQ (reference sequence). CDR3 region: CASSRLREGWDYGYTF. In DNA form, the CDR3 reads TGTGCCAGCAGCCGGCTCCGGGAGGGTTGGGACTATGGCTACACCTTC.

The chain uses TRBV7-9 and TRBJ2-3, with TRBD2 matching over 7 bases. The CDR3 contains 15 residues. Germline values: CDR1 SEHNR, CDR2 FQNEAQ (reference sequence). V lost 4 bases, J lost 2 bases, and 6 bases stayed unmatched. The CDR3 coding sequence is TGTGCCAGCAGCTCCAGCGGGGACCTCACAGATACGCAGTATTTT. Its protein is CASSSSGDLTDTQYF.

V usage is TRBV7-8 and J usage is TRBJ1-4; D uncertain. The V gene's germline CDR1 is SGHVS and CDR2 FQNEAQ. Trimming left V 0 bases short and J 0 bases short, with 11 bases between. The CDR3 is 17 amino acids. The CDR3: CASSLARGSATNEKLFF. The CDR3 nucleotides are TGTGCCAGCAGCTTAGCCAGAGGCTCTGCAACTAATGAAAAACTGTTTTTT.

The rearrangement joins TRBV28 to TRBJ1-1, with D unresolved. Germline CDR1 and CDR2: MDHEN and SYDVKM. The CDR3 is 11 residues long. The V gene lost 7 bases and the J gene lost 0 bases, with 3 bases spanning the gap. This CDR3 reads CASTLNTEAFF. The CDR3 bases are TGTGCCAGCACCTTGAACACTGAAGCTTTCTTT.

V gene TRBV7-2 combines with J gene TRBJ1-2; 9 nucleotides line up with TRBD1. The V and J ends lost 8 bases and 4 bases, in that order; junction bases with no gene match: 8. The CDR3 is 14 amino acids. Germline V gives CDR1 SGHTA, CDR2 FQGNSA. CDR3 bases: TGTGCCAGCGAGGGACAGGGAAGCAGCTATGGCTACACCTTC. Translating gives CASEGQGSSYGYTF.

This clone occurred a few times. This rearrangement joins TRBV11-3 to TRBJ1-2, with a possible D match to TRBD1 (6 bases). From germline, CDR1 is SGHNT and CDR2 YENEEA. CDR3 length: 14 residues. V lost 0 bases and J lost 4, with 9 bases in between. The CDR3 loop reads CASSLDATGYGYTF. CDR3 nucleotide sequence: TGTGCCAGCAGCTTAGACGCGACAGGCTATGGCTACACCTTC.

Regarding this clone: The sample has other DNA sequences that encode this CDR3 too. This chain joins TRBV9 and TRBJ1-1; D gene ambiguous. The length of the CDR3 is 14 residues. Germline CDR1 and CDR2: SGDLS and YYNGEE. Trimming removed 0 bases from V and 2 bases from J, with 8 bases in between. The CDR3 protein is CASSVGHLNTEAFF. CDR3 sequence (DNA): TGTGCCAGCAGCGTAGGACACTTAAACACTGAAGCTTTCTTT.

J is TRBJ2-5 and V is TRBV7-9; 12 bases are a match to TRBD2. Germline CDR1 SEHNR, CDR2 FQNEAQ (reference sequence). V shed 5 bases and J 5 bases; nucleotides not matched to a gene: 15. The CDR3 sequence is 18 residues long. The CDR3 loop is CASSRRTSGAVIVETQYF. The CDR3 DNA follows: TGTGCCAGCAGCCGAAGGACTAGCGGGGCAGTGATTGTGGAGACCCAGTACTTC.

This sequence joins TRBV6-1 and TRBJ1-2, with 10 nucleotides matching TRBD1. J lost 5 bases, V lost 4 bases, and 4 bases had no gene match. CDR1 and CDR2 (germline): MNHNS, SASEGT. CDR3 length: 14 residues. The CDR3 DNA follows: TGTGCCAGCAGTGCACCGGGACAGGGGTATGGCTACACCTTC. Translation: CASSAPGQGYGYTF.

The J gene is TRBJ2-4, the V gene TRBV29-1; 8 bases map to TRBD1. V lost 8 bases, J lost 6 bases, and 6 bases stayed unmatched. Germline V lookup: CDR1 SQVTM, CDR2 ANQGSEA. This CDR3 has 12 amino acids. CDR3 bases: TGCAGCACAACAACAGGGGGAAACATTCAGTACTTC. This translates into CSTTTGGNIQYF.

The gene calls are TRBV5-1 and TRBJ2-3, with 7 bases fitting TRBD2. Germline CDR1 and CDR2: SGHRS and YFSETQ. The V segment lost 7 bases and the J segment 1 base; nucleotides outside the gene matches: 9. CDR3 size: 15 residues. CDR3 coding DNA: TGCGCCAGCGGCCCGGGGGAGGGCCGCACAGATACGCAGTATTTT. Translating gives CASGPGEGRTDTQYF.

As regards this clone: The same CDR3 also results from other DNA sequences found in this sample. The chain couples TRBV7-2 to TRBJ1-1, with D unclear. Germline V gene sequence: CDR1 SGHTA, CDR2 FQGNSA. With 1 base removed from V and 3 bases from J, the gap between germline ends came to 6 bases. The CDR3 sequence is 13 residues long. In DNA form, the CDR3 reads TGTGCCAGCAGCTTAGTCCGAGACACTGAAGCTTTCTTT. Translation: CASSLVRDTEAFF.

The CDR3: CASSVRGSAGNTIYF. For the CDR3, the DNA is TGTGCCAGCAGCGTAAGGGGATCGGCTGGAAACACCATATATTTT. V is TRBV9 and J is TRBJ1-3, with D possibly being TRBD1 (5 bases). Germline CDR1 SGDLS, CDR2 YYNGEE. The CDR3 runs 15 residues. V dropped 1 base and J dropped 2 bases, with 10 bases sitting between them.

The rearrangement joins TRBV23-1 to TRBJ1-2; TRBD1 is a possible D gene (6 bases). TRBV23-1 is known as an ORF, though its function is uncertain. The CDR3 spans 14 residues. Trimming removed 5 bases from V and 7 bases from J, with 17 bases in between. CDR3: CASSKQGPPAGYTF. As DNA, the CDR3 is TGCGCCAGCAGTAAACAGGGTCCTCCGGCTGGCTACACCTTC.

V is TRBV7-2 and J is TRBJ1-5, with D maybe TRBD1 (6 bases). This CDR3 comprises 19 residues. The germline CDR1 and CDR2 sequences are SGHTA and FQGNSA. Trimming removed 1 base at V and 2 bases at J, with 21 bases between. The CDR3 region has the DNA TGTGCCAGCAGCTTAGTTGGTACAGGGAGGGGGTTAGGCAATCAGCCCCAGCATTTT. Protein sequence: CASSLVGTGRGLGNQPQHF.

V gene TRBV11-2 combines with J gene TRBJ2-7, with TRBD2 as a possible D gene (5 bases). CDR3 size: 14 residues. CDR1 SGHAT and CDR2 FQNNGV come from the germline V gene. Trimming pared 5 bases from V and 6 bases from J, leaving 17 bases between. The CDR3 loop is CASSPLGLSSEQYF. For the CDR3, the DNA is TGTGCCAGCAGCCCCCTCGGACTGTCGTCCGAGCAGTACTTC.

This rearrangement joins TRBV5-1 to TRBJ2-1; 8 nucleotides line up with TRBD2. The CDR3 sequence is 15 residues long. With V trimmed by 2 bases and J by 5 bases, 6 bases remained unmatched. Germline CDR1 SGHRS, CDR2 YFSETQ. The CDR3 DNA sequence: TGCGCCAGCAGCTTTTCCGGGGGGGCCAACAATGAGCAGTTCTTC. Amino acid sequence: CASSFSGGANNEQFF.

This rearrangement joins TRBV7-9 to TRBJ1-2; D unresolved. The CDR3 runs to 15 residues. The V gene's germline CDR1 is SEHNR and CDR2 FQNEAQ (reference sequence). The V and J ends lost 2 bases and 2 bases respectively, with 12 bases between them. CDR3 sequence reads: CASSLSQVPNYGYTF. The CDR3 DNA is TGTGCCAGCAGCTTAAGTCAGGTCCCGAACTATGGCTACACCTTC.

This sequence joins TRBV5-4 and TRBJ1-6; tentative D call: TRBD1 (6 bases). In germline, CDR1 is SGHNT, CDR2 YYREEE (reference sequence). The CDR3 runs to 14 residues. Trimming left V 0 bases short and J 7 bases short, with 8 bases between. DNA for the CDR3: TGTGCCAGCAGCTTGGCAGACAGGAATTCACCCCTCCACTTT. Its translation: CASSLADRNSPLHF.

V and J are TRBV25-1 and TRBJ2-1; D is possibly TRBD2 (6 bases). CDR1 is MGHDK and CDR2 is SYGVNS in the germline V gene. Trimming stripped 3 bases from V and 8 bases from J, with 17 bases between. The CDR3 totals 15 residues. In DNA form, the CDR3 reads TGTGCCAGCAGTGAGTCGGACTACCCCTTGGATGAGCAGTTCTTC. It translates to CASSESDYPLDEQFF.

V usage is TRBV30 and J usage is TRBJ1-3; the D is unclear. V lost 4 bases and J 2 bases, leaving 9 bases between the germline ends. Germline-derived CDR1 and CDR2 are GTSNPN and SVGIG (reference sequence). The CDR3 has 13 amino acids. Here the CDR3 reads CAWTGLPGNTIYF. In DNA form, the CDR3 reads TGTGCCTGGACCGGGTTGCCTGGAAACACCATATATTTT.

The chain couples TRBV29-1 to TRBJ2-7; D gene uncertain. The CDR3 is 12 residues long. V dropped 4 bases and J dropped 4 bases, with 11 bases sitting between them. The germline V gene has CDR1 SQVTM and CDR2 ANQGSEA. In nucleotides, the CDR3 is TGCAGCGTTGGGGCAAGGTTTTACGAGCAGTACTTC. Translation: CSVGARFYEQYF.

V and J are TRBV6-2 or TRBV6-3 and TRBJ2-7; 8 bases match TRBD1. The CDR3 totals 16 residues. The junction had 8 bases not matched to a gene; V was cut back by 2 bases and J by 2 bases. CDR1 is MNHEY and CDR2 is SVGEGT in the germline V gene. In DNA, the CDR3 is TGTGCCAGCAGTTACACCAGAACGACAGGGGCCTACGAGCAGTACTTC. Translated, it gives CASSYTRTTGAYEQYF.

The J gene is TRBJ1-5, the V gene TRBV18; tentatively, D is TRBD1 (5 bases). V was cut by 6 bases and J by 3 bases, with 15 bases left in between. This CDR3 has 15 amino acids. Germline V lookup: CDR1 KGHSH, CDR2 LQKENI. The CDR3 loop reads CASSLPGGDNQPQHF. In DNA, the CDR3 is TGTGCCAGCTCCTTACCCGGGGGGGACAATCAGCCCCAGCATTTT. Complete variable domain (other parts from reference TRBV18 and TRBJ1-5): NAGVMQNPRHLVRRRGQEARLRCSPMKGHSHVYWYRQLPEEGLKFMVYLQKENIIDESGMPKERFSAEFPKEGPSILRIQQVVRGDSAAYFCASSLPGGDNQPQHFGDGTRLSIL.